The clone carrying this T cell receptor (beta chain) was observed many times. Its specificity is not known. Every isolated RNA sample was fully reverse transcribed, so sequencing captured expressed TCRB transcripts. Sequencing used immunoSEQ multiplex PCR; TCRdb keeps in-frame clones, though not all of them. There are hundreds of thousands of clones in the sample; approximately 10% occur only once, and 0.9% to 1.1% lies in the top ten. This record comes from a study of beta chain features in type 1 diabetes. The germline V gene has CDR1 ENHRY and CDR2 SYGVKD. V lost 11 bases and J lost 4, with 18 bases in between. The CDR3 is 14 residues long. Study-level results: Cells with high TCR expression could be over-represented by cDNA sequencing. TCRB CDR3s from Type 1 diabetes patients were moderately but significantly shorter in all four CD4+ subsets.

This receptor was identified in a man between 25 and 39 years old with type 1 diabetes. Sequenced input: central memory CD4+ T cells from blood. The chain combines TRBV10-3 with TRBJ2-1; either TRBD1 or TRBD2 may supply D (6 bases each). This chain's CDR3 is CASSGGHLYNEQFF. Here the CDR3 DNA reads TGTGCCTCCAGTGGGGGGCACTTGTACAATGAGCAGTTCTTC.